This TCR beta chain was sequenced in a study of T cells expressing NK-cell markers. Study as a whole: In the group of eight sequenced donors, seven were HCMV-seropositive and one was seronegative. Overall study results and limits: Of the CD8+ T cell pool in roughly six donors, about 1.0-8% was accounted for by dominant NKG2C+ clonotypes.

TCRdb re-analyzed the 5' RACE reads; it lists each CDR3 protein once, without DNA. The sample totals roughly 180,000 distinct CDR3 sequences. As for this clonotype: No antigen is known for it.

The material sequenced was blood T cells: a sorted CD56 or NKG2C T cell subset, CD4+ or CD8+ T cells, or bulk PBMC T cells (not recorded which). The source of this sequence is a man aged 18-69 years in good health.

This CDR3 reads CASSLPGETTDTQYF. The rearrangement uses TRBV28 and TRBJ2-3; TCRdb returns TRBD1, unconfirmable since there is no DNA. This CDR3 comprises 15 residues. Germline loops: CDR1 MDHEN, CDR2 SYDVKM. The variable domain in full, with the rest retrieved from reference TRBV28 and TRBJ2-3, is DVKVTQSSRYLVKRTGEKVFLECVQDMDHENMFWYRQDPGLGLRLIYFSYDVKMKEKGDIPEGYSVSREKKERFSLILESASTNQTSMYLCASSLPGETTDTQYFGPGTRLTVL.